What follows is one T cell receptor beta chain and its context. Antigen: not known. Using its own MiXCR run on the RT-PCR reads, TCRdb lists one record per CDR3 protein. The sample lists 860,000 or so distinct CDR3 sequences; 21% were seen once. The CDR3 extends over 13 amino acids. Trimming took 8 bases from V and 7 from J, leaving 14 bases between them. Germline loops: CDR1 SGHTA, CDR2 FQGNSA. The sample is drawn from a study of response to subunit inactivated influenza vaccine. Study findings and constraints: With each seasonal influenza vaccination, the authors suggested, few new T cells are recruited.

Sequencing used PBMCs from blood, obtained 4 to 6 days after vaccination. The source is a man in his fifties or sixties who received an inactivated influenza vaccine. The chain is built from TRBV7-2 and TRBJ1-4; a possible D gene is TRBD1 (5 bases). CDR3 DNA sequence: TGTGCCAGCCGGCGGGGGGGGGGTGAAAAACTGTTTTTT. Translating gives CASRRGGGEKLFF.